Reported below is one TCR beta chain. This entry comes from a study of blood T cell repertoires in COVID-19. Study background: Spain, Italy and the United States supplied samples that represented acute and convalescent COVID-19. T cells, B-cell-depleted T cells, or PBMCs supplied cDNA or gDNA.

V lost 0 bases and J 0 bases, leaving 10 bases between the germline ends. Germline CDR1 and CDR2: SGDLS and YYNGEE. This CDR3 contains 15 residues. In the original processing: Estimation of nucleated cell counts relied on the amplification of reference gene primers. Data came from immunoSEQ multiplex PCR; TCRdb stores just in-frame clones and leaves some out. D and trimming come from the DNA, and the V and J calls and clone size come from that table. The data show 150,000 to 200,000 clones, almost 80% seen once. Sequencing was carried out using peripheral blood. The receptor was derived from a man aged 55 to 70 with active or convalescent COVID-19. The chain joins TRBV9 to TRBJ2-7; D possibly corresponds to TRBD1 (5 bases). CDR3 sequence (DNA): TGTGCCAGCAGCGTAGATGGGGCTGTCTCCTACGAGCAGTACTTC. It encodes CASSVDGAVSYEQYF.